This entry lists 26 T cell receptor beta chains sequenced from one sample in a study of Ad26.COV2.S vaccination and SARS-CoV-2 variants. The treatment denotes: roughly 19 received Ad26.COV2.S at low or high dose, single or two shots; several received placebo; per-sample allocation not given. Sample collection was performed on day 63 after the first vaccine or placebo injection. Profiled with immunoSEQ multiplex PCR; TCRdb holds only in-frame clones, not every one. The sample lists just over 350,000 clones, roughly 81% occurring once. The source was peripheral blood, collected in a trial of Ad26.COV2.S vaccine versus placebo. The receptors derive from a person between 18 and 59 years old who received the Ad26.COV2.S COVID-19 vaccine or a placebo.

The chain recombines TRBV5-5 with TRBJ2-5, with D tentatively TRBD1 or TRBD2 (5 bases each). V lost 3 bases to trimming and J lost 2 bases, with 14 bases between them. This CDR3 has 15 amino acids. Germline values: CDR1 SGHKS, CDR2 YYEKEE (reference sequence). The CDR3 here is CASSSDGTSQETQYF. The DNA for the CDR3 is TGTGCCAGCAGCTCAGACGGGACGAGTCAAGAGACCCAGTACTTC.

The chain employs TRBV20-1 and TRBJ1-1; D unresolved. Deletions cut 3 bases from V and 1 base from J, with 3 bases between. This CDR3 is 11 amino acids long. CDR1 DFQATT and CDR2 SNEGSKA come from the germline V gene (reference sequence). The CDR3 DNA reads as TGCAGTGCTAGGGGGAACACTGAAGCTTTCTTT. This sequence encodes CSARGNTEAFF.

V is TRBV6-1 and J is TRBJ2-3, with unresolved D. Germline CDR1 MNHNS, CDR2 SASEGT. There are 17 residues in the CDR3. V was trimmed by 1 base and J by 1 base, leaving 15 bases between them. The CDR3 loop reads CASSEGSGSRGTDTQYF. CDR3 DNA: TGTGCCAGCAGTGAAGGATCGGGTTCTAGAGGCACAGATACGCAGTATTTT.

This clone was counted once. The rearrangement uses TRBV7-6 and TRBJ2-7, with D unclear. Per germline, CDR1 SGHVS and CDR2 FNYEAQ. This CDR3 contains 13 residues. V was shortened by 0 bases and J by 4 bases, with 7 bases between the two germline ends. The CDR3 spells CASSLAGLYEQYF. The CDR3 bases are TGTGCCAGCAGCTTAGCCGGGTTGTACGAGCAGTACTTC.

By proportion, this clone is medium-sized. The chain employs TRBV6-4 and TRBJ2-2; 7 nucleotides line up with TRBD1. Germline V gene data show CDR1 as MRHNA and CDR2 as SNTAGT. The CDR3 consists of 15 residues. The J segment lost 1 base and the V segment lost 3 bases, leaving 2 bases of the junction unmatched. The CDR3 DNA reads as TGTGCCAGCAGTGATAGACAGGGGAACACCGGGGAGCTGTTTTTT. Translated: CASSDRQGNTGELFF.

J is TRBJ2-3 and V is TRBV9, with 8 bases aligning to TRBD1. Germline V lookup: CDR1 SGDLS, CDR2 YYNGEE. V gave up 2 bases and J gave up 5 bases; unmatched junction bases: 4. The CDR3 loop spans 14 amino acids. CDR3 amino acids: CASSVGTGGDTQYF. The CDR3 DNA reads as TGTGCCAGCAGCGTGGGGACAGGAGGAGATACGCAGTATTTT. The full variable domain, completed using reference TRBV9 and TRBJ2-3, is DSGVTQTPKHLITATGQRVTLRCSPRSGDLSVYWYQQSLDQGLQFLIQYYNGEERAKGNILERFSAQQFPDLHSELNLSSLELGDSALYFCASSVGTGGDTQYFGPGTRLTVL.

This rearrangement joins TRBV28 to TRBJ1-1; a possible D gene is TRBD1 (5 bases). Germline V gives CDR1 MDHEN, CDR2 SYDVKM. This CDR3 comprises 13 residues. V lost 3 bases to trimming and J lost 7 bases, with 12 bases between them. The DNA for the CDR3 is TGTGCCAGCAGTTTCAGTCTCCAGGGTGAAGCTTTCTTT. This sequence encodes CASSFSLQGEAFF.

This clone was recorded at least ten times. The genes are TRBV28 and TRBJ1-3; 7 bases fit TRBD1. This CDR3 has 19 amino acids. The germline V gene has CDR1 MDHEN and CDR2 SYDVKM. With V trimmed by 4 bases and J by 1 base, 16 bases remained unmatched. CDR3 region: CASSSLMGQLSVSGNTIYF. CDR3 nucleotide sequence: TGTGCCAGCAGTTCCCTAATGGGACAGCTCTCCGTTTCTGGAAACACCATATATTTT.

The rearrangement joins TRBV6-5 to TRBJ2-7; no clear D gene. This CDR3 is 12 amino acids long. V was clipped by 5 bases and J by 7 bases, with 12 bases between them. The germline CDR1 and CDR2 sequences are MNHEY and SVGAGI. The CDR3 reads CASSIPQGEQYF. The CDR3 nucleotides read TGTGCCAGCAGTATCCCCCAAGGGGAGCAGTACTTC.

This chain joins TRBV27 and TRBJ1-4; TRBD1 agrees at 7 bases. Germline V CDR1 and CDR2: MNHEY, SMNVEV (reference sequence). The junction had 12 bases not matched to a gene; V was cut back by 6 bases and J by 8 bases. CDR3 length: 15 amino acids. CDR3 protein: CASSPVGGLPEKLFF. Here the CDR3 DNA reads TGTGCCAGCAGCCCTGTAGGGGGCCTTCCCGAAAAACTGTTTTTT.

The rearrangement links TRBV29-1 to TRBJ1-1, with TRBD1 identical over 7 bases. Per germline, CDR1 SQVTM and CDR2 ANQGSEA. CDR3 length: 11 amino acids. Here the CDR3 reads CSATGDTEAFF. The DNA for the CDR3 is TGCAGTGCCACAGGGGACACTGAAGCTTTCTTT.

This clone has only one observation. The chain couples TRBV4-3 to TRBJ2-7; D is unclear. Germline V lookup: CDR1 LGHNA, CDR2 YSLEER. The CDR3 has 15 amino acids. V lost 1 base and J lost 3, with 13 bases in between. The CDR3 nucleotides read TGCGCCAGCAGCCAAGCATTGGCAGCGATCTACGAGCAGTACTTC. It encodes CASSQALAAIYEQYF.

The chain recombines TRBV27 with TRBJ2-1; no clear D. The ends were cut back, 4 bases at V and 4 bases at J, with 5 bases in the middle. CDR3 length equals 12 residues. Per germline, CDR1 MNHEY and CDR2 SMNVEV (reference sequence). The CDR3 bases are TGTGCCAGCAGTTCTCTTTACAATGAGCAGTTCTTC. This gives the protein CASSSLYNEQFF.

The CDR3 DNA is TGCGCCAGCAGCTTTGTTCGGGGGACTGAAGCTTTCTTT. This sequence encodes CASSFVRGTEAFF. V gene TRBV5-1 combines with J gene TRBJ1-1, with D perhaps matching TRBD1 (5 bases). V was trimmed by 2 bases and J by 5 bases, leaving 10 bases between them. Germline CDR1 is SGHRS and CDR2 is YFSETQ. The CDR3 is 13 amino acids.

The rearrangement joins TRBV6-5 to TRBJ2-7, with 7 bases lining up with TRBD1. V gave up 4 bases and J gave up 0 bases; unmatched junction bases: 6. The CDR3 contains 15 residues. In germline, CDR1 is MNHEY, CDR2 SVGAGI. The CDR3 loop is CASSSLGTASYEQYF. CDR3 bases: TGTGCCAGCAGTTCCTTAGGGACAGCCTCCTACGAGCAGTACTTC.

The chain couples TRBV7-2 to TRBJ2-1, with D uncertain. This CDR3 has 16 residues. The V gene's germline CDR1 is SGHTA and CDR2 FQGNSA. V was clipped by 5 bases and J by 9 bases, with 23 bases between them. The CDR3 DNA follows: TGTGCCAGCAGCCCACGTACACAGTCGATCACGGGTGAGCAGTTCTTC. It is translated as CASSPRTQSITGEQFF.

The rearrangement joins TRBV5-1 to TRBJ2-3; D is uncertain. Trimming removed 4 bases at V and 0 bases at J, with 12 bases between. CDR1 and CDR2 from the germline V gene are SGHRS and YFSETQ. This CDR3 has 15 residues. CDR3 DNA: TGCGCCAGCAGCCAATTAACCCCTAGCACAGATACGCAGTATTTT. This codes for CASSQLTPSTDTQYF.

CDR3 amino acids: CTSSQPQGFGETQYF. DNA for the CDR3: TGCACCAGCAGCCAACCACAGGGTTTCGGAGAGACCCAGTACTTC. The chain joins TRBV1 to TRBJ2-5; the table assigns TRBD1, which was not confirmed against the DNA. TRBV1 is a pseudogene segment. This CDR3 has 15 amino acids.

This chain joins TRBV3-1 (or the pseudogene TRBV3-2) and TRBJ2-3; 11 bases agree with TRBD1. This CDR3 has 19 amino acids. Germline CDR1 reads LGHDT; CDR2 reads YNNKEL (reference sequence). V gave up 0 bases and J gave up 9 bases; unmatched junction bases: 17. The CDR3 loop is CASSQELSGGTGGGGTQYF. The DNA of the CDR3 is TGTGCCAGCAGCCAAGAGTTGTCTGGAGGGACAGGGGGAGGAGGGACGCAGTATTTT.

This chain links TRBV12-1 with TRBJ2-5; the D call of TRBD1 is as the table states it, not checked on the DNA. TRBV12-1 is a pseudogene locus. CDR3 length: 13 residues. The CDR3 bases are TGTGCCAGCAGCACCCAGGGGCGGGAGACCCAGTACTTC. Protein sequence: CASSTQGRETQYF.

The chain combines TRBV5-4 with TRBJ2-1; 8 bases are shared with TRBD2. V was clipped by 7 bases and J by 5 bases; unmatched bases: 11. Germline lookup yields CDR1 SGHNT and CDR2 YYREEE (reference sequence). The CDR3 contains 15 residues. CDR3 region: CASGTRENLNNEQFF. CDR3 nucleotides: TGTGCCAGCGGGACTAGAGAGAATTTAAACAATGAGCAGTTCTTC.

The chain uses TRBV2 and TRBJ2-7; D ambiguous. CDR1 is SNHLY, CDR2 FYNNEI, per germline. The CDR3 has 11 residues. Trimming removed 8 bases at V and 2 bases at J, with 7 bases between. CDR3 region: CASLMTYEQYF. CDR3 DNA: TGTGCCAGCTTAATGACCTACGAGCAGTACTTC.

The chain links TRBV2 to TRBJ1-4; D is unclear. The CDR3 length is 15 residues. In germline, CDR1 is SNHLY, CDR2 FYNNEI. V gave up 3 bases and J gave up 1 base, with 9 bases separating them. The CDR3 reads CASSEWTETNEKLFF. The CDR3 DNA reads TGTGCCAGCAGTGAGTGGACGGAAACTAATGAAAAACTGTTTTTT.

This clone was observed a single time. This chain uses TRBV30 with TRBJ1-5; D call uncertain. The CDR3 sequence is 15 residues long. Trimming took 2 bases from V and 1 from J, leaving 12 bases between them. Per germline, CDR1 GTSNPN and CDR2 SVGIG (reference sequence). CDR3 loop: CAWSQREQSNQPQHF. The CDR3 DNA sequence: TGTGCCTGGAGTCAGCGCGAGCAAAGCAATCAGCCCCAGCATTTT.

V and J are TRBV2 and TRBJ2-3; 13 nucleotides match TRBD2. The V gene end was trimmed by 5 bases and the J gene end by 4 bases; junction bases not matched to a gene: 9. CDR3 size: 17 residues. Looked up from germline, CDR1 is SNHLY and CDR2 is FYNNEI. CDR3 sequence reads: CASSPGRLAGGADTQYF. CDR3 nucleotides: TGTGCCAGCAGTCCGGGCCGACTAGCGGGAGGTGCAGATACGCAGTATTTT.

The V gene is TRBV28, the J gene TRBJ1-5; 9 positions agree with TRBD1. CDR1 MDHEN and CDR2 SYDVKM come from the germline V gene. This CDR3 region has 16 residues. V lost 5 bases to trimming and J lost 6 bases; unmatched junction nucleotides: 11. The CDR3 protein is CASSPHTGGLGQPQHF. The DNA for the CDR3 is TGTGCCAGCAGTCCCCACACAGGGGGCCTGGGTCAGCCCCAGCATTTT.